This T cell receptor beta chain originates from a study of CD8+ T cells in alopecia areata. Across the whole study: Treated patients were given 5 to 10 mg oral tofacitinib twice daily. Once tofacitinib had been taken for 6 to 18 months, 6 months off drug followed.

PBMCs were stained for CD3, CD4 and CD8, and CD4+ and CD8+ T cells were sorted. cDNA reverse transcribed from extracted RNA served as the sequencing template. Repertoires were generated with immunoSEQ multiplex PCR, while TCRdb's copy carries only in-frame clones and drops some. This table has roughly 140,000 clones, approximately 53% appearing once. This clone showed up just a few times. Germline V gene data show CDR1 as LNHNV and CDR2 as YYDKDF (reference sequence). The germline V and J ends were trimmed by 6 bases and 5 bases, with 13 bases remaining between them. The CDR3 consists of 13 residues. This receptor was identified in a human donor with alopecia areata. The chain couples TRBV15 to TRBJ1-2, with D perhaps matching TRBD1 (6 bases). The sequences come from CD8+ T cells sorted from blood, collected at week 0. The CDR3 loop is CATRAAGAYGYTF. CDR3 sequence (DNA): TGTGCCACCAGGGCTGCGGGGGCTTATGGCTACACCTTC.